The subject of this entry is one TCR beta chain. Patients from Seattle were sampled longitudinally, starting during active infection. This sample was taken from a study of blood T cell repertoires in COVID-19. V lost 4 bases to trimming and J lost 5 bases; unmatched junction nucleotides: 5. The CDR3 covers 14 residues. The germline V gene has CDR1 SGHRS and CDR2 YFSETQ. Sequenced by immunoSEQ multiplex PCR; TCRdb stores in-frame clones only, minus some. The data contain 50,000 to 65,000 clones, less than 90% of them singletons. The sample was peripheral blood. The clonotype originates from a man aged 60 to 75 with COVID-19, enrolled during active disease. The rearrangement uses TRBV5-1 and TRBJ2-5, with 10 bases aligning to TRBD2. The CDR3: CASSPSGSGETQYF. The CDR3, as DNA: TGCGCCAGCAGCCCTAGCGGGAGTGGTGAGACCCAGTACTTC.